The 26 T cell receptor beta chains presented below share a single source sample, sequenced in a study of T-cell memory formation after mild COVID-19. Via MiXCR, TCRdb re-called the 5' RACE reads, giving one row per CDR3 protein. The data show 390,000 or so distinct CDR3 sequences, roughly 15% seen once. Sequencing was carried out using PBMCs or a T cell subset sorted from them (not recorded which). The receptor set was obtained from a man younger than 35 who had mild COVID-19 (a few samples of this study predate the infection). Cell type and time point are not known.

The V call is TRBV5-1, the J call TRBJ2-1; the match to TRBD1 covers 8 bases. Germline loops: CDR1 SGHRS, CDR2 YFSETQ. The CDR3 has 17 amino acids. Germline trimming cut 0 bases from V and 5 bases from J; bases unmatched to any gene: 10. The CDR3 here is CASSLVWGTGLDNEQFF. The CDR3 DNA sequence: TGCGCCAGCAGCTTGGTATGGGGGACAGGTCTGGACAATGAGCAGTTCTTC.

This clonotype was detected only a few times. CDR3 sequence: CASSSRWRRGATDTQYF. DNA of the CDR3: TGTGCCAGCAGTTCCCGATGGAGGCGGGGGGCCACAGATACGCAGTATTTT. The V call is TRBV27, the J call TRBJ2-3, with 8 bases lining up with TRBD2. The CDR3 is made up of 17 amino acids. The V gene's germline CDR1 is MNHEY and CDR2 SMNVEV (reference sequence). J lost 2 bases, V lost 4 bases, and 11 bases had no gene match.

The gene calls are TRBV5-6 and TRBJ2-1; tentatively, D is TRBD2 (5 bases). CDR3 length: 13 amino acids. In germline, CDR1 is SGHDT, CDR2 YYEEEE. The germline V and J ends were trimmed by 4 bases and 9 bases, with 14 bases remaining between them. Here the CDR3 DNA reads TGTGCCAGCAGCGCGTATACCGGAGGTGAGCAGTTCTTC. As protein: CASSAYTGGEQFF. Filled out from reference TRBV5-6 and TRBJ2-1, the complete variable domain reads DAGVTQSPTHLIKTRGQQVTLRCSPKSGHDTVSWYQQALGQGPQFIFQYYEEEERQRGNFPDRFSGHQFPNYSSELNVNALLLGDSALYLCASSAYTGGEQFFGPGTRLTVL.

A few counts support this clonotype. The junction does not match germline at one end; this may be a read error. V is TRBV3-1 and J is TRBJ1-6; TRBD1 might be the D (6 bases). CDR1 is LGHDT and CDR2 is YNNKEL in the germline V gene (reference sequence). The CDR3 covers 13 residues. The CDR3 coding sequence is TGTGCCAGCAGCCAAACACAGGGCACCCCATCACTCTTT. Amino acids: CASSQTQGTPSLF.

This clonotype was counted between two and nine times. V usage is TRBV27 and J usage is TRBJ1-1; D perhaps matches TRBD1 (5 bases). The CDR3 loop spans 17 amino acids. V lost 6 bases to trimming and J lost 1 base, with 21 bases between them. CDR1 MNHEY and CDR2 SMNVEV come from the germline V gene (reference sequence). CDR3 DNA: TGTGCCAGCAGCCCACCGGGGACCTCGACCAGGAACACTGAAGCTTTCTTT. This codes for CASSPPGTSTRNTEAFF.

V usage is TRBV7-8 and J usage is TRBJ1-1, with D perhaps matching TRBD1 (5 bases). Germline lookup yields CDR1 SGHVS and CDR2 FQNEAQ. Trimming cost V 7 bases and J 4 bases, with 19 bases left between them. The CDR3 length is 15 residues. The CDR3 sequence is CASTLGVPGGTEAFF. The CDR3 bases are TGTGCCAGCACCCTTGGGGTCCCGGGGGGCACTGAAGCTTTCTTT.

The chain combines TRBV4-3 with TRBJ2-4; possible D gene TRBD1, 6 bases. CDR1 LGHNA and CDR2 YSLEER come from the germline V gene. The CDR3 has 13 amino acids. Trimming left V 4 bases short and J 5 bases short, with 9 bases between. The CDR3 DNA sequence: TGCGCCAGCAGCCGCGCAGGGGAAAACATTCAGTACTTC. Encoded protein: CASSRAGENIQYF.

V usage is TRBV5-1 and J usage is TRBJ2-7; D is perhaps TRBD2 (5 bases). The CDR3 is made up of 15 amino acids. Germline V gives CDR1 SGHRS, CDR2 YFSETQ. The V end lost 0 bases, the J end lost 9 bases, and 19 bases lay between the germline ends. The CDR3 region is CASSLAVLNTRMQYF. CDR3 nucleotide sequence: TGCGCCAGCAGCTTGGCCGTACTGAATACTAGAATGCAGTACTTC.

This clonotype was picked up a small number of times. The J gene is TRBJ2-5, the V gene TRBV29-1; TRBD2 aligns across 7 bases. Germline V lookup: CDR1 SQVTM, CDR2 ANQGSEA. The CDR3 consists of 16 residues. V was pared by 4 bases and J by 6 bases, with 17 bases of the junction left unmatched. The CDR3 is CSVARMMVSGGKTQYF. CDR3 nucleotide sequence: TGCAGCGTTGCCCGGATGATGGTCTCCGGGGGGAAGACCCAGTACTTC.

This clonotype was recorded at least ten times. V usage is TRBV4-2 and J usage is TRBJ1-6; D gene unclear. This CDR3 is built from 16 residues. Trimming shortened V by 6 bases and J by 0 bases, and 12 bases separated the two germline ends. CDR1 and CDR2 (germline): LGHNA, YNFKEQ. CDR3 in amino acids: CASSERGGSYNSPLHF. The DNA of the CDR3 is TGTGCCAGCAGTGAGCGGGGTGGCTCCTATAATTCACCCCTCCACTTT.

The rearrangement uses TRBV12-3 or TRBV12-4 and TRBJ1-5; D might be TRBD1 (5 bases). The V and J ends lost 6 bases and 10 bases respectively, with 19 bases between them. This CDR3 is built from 14 residues. This chain's CDR3 is CASSQGPYFGPQHF. CDR3 bases: TGTGCCAGCAGCCAGGGACCCTACTTCGGACCCCAGCATTTT.

This rearrangement joins TRBV6-2 or TRBV6-3 to TRBJ2-2, with 11 bases matching TRBD2. The ends lost 8 bases at V and 5 bases at J; junction bases unmatched: 4. Germline CDR1 and CDR2: MNHEY and SVGEGT. This CDR3 spans 14 amino acids. The CDR3 coding sequence is TGTGCCAGCGAGACTAGCGGGGTTACCGGGGAGCTGTTTTTT. As protein: CASETSGVTGELFF.

This clonotype was counted a few times. The chain employs TRBV9 and TRBJ2-3; D is ambiguous. Trimming shortened V by 3 bases and J by 0 bases, and 14 bases separated the two germline ends. The CDR3 runs 16 residues. CDR1 is SGDLS, CDR2 YYNGEE, per germline. In nucleotides, the CDR3 is TGTGCCAGCAGCGCAGACTTCCCGAGCAGCACAGATACGCAGTATTTT. Its protein is CASSADFPSSTDTQYF.

The chain combines TRBV2 with TRBJ1-1; no clear D gene. Trimming removed 6 bases at V and 4 bases at J, with 15 bases between. The CDR3 is 14 amino acids. Per the germline V gene, CDR1 is SNHLY and CDR2 is FYNNEI. The DNA for the CDR3 is TGTGCCAGCAGCCACACAGAGGCCCCCACTGAAGCTTTCTTT. Protein sequence: CASSHTEAPTEAFF.

This rearrangement joins TRBV10-2 to TRBJ1-1; D unclear. V lost 6 bases to trimming and J lost 5 bases, with 7 bases between them. CDR3 size: 11 residues. CDR1 and CDR2 from the germline V gene are WSHSY and SAAADI. DNA for the CDR3: TGCGCCAGCAGAAAAGGAACTGAAGCTTTCTTT. Its protein is CASRKGTEAFF.

CDR3 nucleotides: TGTGCCTACTCGGTGAACAATCAGCCCCAGCATTTT. It is translated as CAYSVNNQPQHF. The V and J genes are TRBV28 and TRBJ1-5; D not certain. V lost 11 bases and J lost 3, with 11 bases in between. This CDR3 region has 12 residues. The germline CDR1 and CDR2 sequences are MDHEN and SYDVKM.

The table lists this clonotype with a few counts. The chain carries TRBV5-1 and TRBJ1-4, with D unresolved. The V gene's germline CDR1 is SGHRS and CDR2 YFSETQ. The CDR3 has 14 residues. V gave up 7 bases and J gave up 5 bases, with 15 bases separating them. CDR3 nucleotide sequence: TGCGCCAGCGGCTCGGGGTCGCCAAATGAAAAACTGTTTTTT. This gives the protein CASGSGSPNEKLFF.

This rearrangement joins TRBV5-5 to TRBJ2-2; the match to TRBD1 covers 11 bases. Germline CDR1 is SGHKS and CDR2 is YYEKEE (reference sequence). The CDR3 loop spans 18 amino acids. Germline trimming cut 0 bases from V and 7 bases from J; bases unmatched to any gene: 11. CDR3 DNA sequence: TGTGCCAGCAGCTTGGGGACAGGGGGCTCCTTTTTGGGCGGGGAGCTGTTTTTT. Translated: CASSLGTGGSFLGGELFF.

This chain joins TRBV7-9 and TRBJ2-2; unclear D gene. Trimming removed 5 bases at V and 4 bases at J, with 5 bases between. CDR1 is SEHNR, CDR2 FQNEAQ, per germline (reference sequence). The CDR3 extends over 12 amino acids. CDR3 protein: CASSHRTGELFF. In DNA, the CDR3 is TGTGCCAGCAGCCACCGCACCGGGGAGCTGTTTTTT.

This clonotype showed up many times. This chain joins TRBV9 and TRBJ1-5, with 8 bases that match TRBD1. V lost 2 bases to trimming and J lost 4 bases; unmatched junction nucleotides: 5. Germline V gene data show CDR1 as SGDLS and CDR2 as YYNGEE. The CDR3 extends over 15 amino acids. CDR3 amino acids: CASSVGTGQNQPQHF. The DNA for the CDR3 is TGTGCCAGCAGCGTCGGGACAGGTCAAAATCAGCCCCAGCATTTT.

This chain joins TRBV4-3 and TRBJ2-1; D is undetermined. The CDR3 has 14 residues. Germline V gives CDR1 LGHNA, CDR2 YSLEER. V lost 4 bases to trimming and J lost 5 bases, with 12 bases between them. Here the CDR3 reads CASSRAPSNNEQFF. In DNA form, the CDR3 reads TGCGCCAGCAGCCGAGCCCCCTCGAACAATGAGCAGTTCTTC.

The sample holds many counts of this clonotype. The rearrangement links TRBV7-3 to TRBJ2-2; D unresolved. The V end was cut by 1 base, the J end by 5 bases, with 11 bases between. The CDR3 length is 15 residues. CDR1 SGHTA and CDR2 FQGTGA come from the germline V gene. This CDR3 is CASSLNFHVTGELFF. In DNA, the CDR3 is TGTGCCAGCAGCTTAAATTTTCACGTAACCGGGGAGCTGTTTTTT. The entire variable domain, with the rest obtained from reference TRBV7-3 and TRBJ2-2, is as follows: GAGVSQTPSNKVTEKGKYVELRCDPISGHTALYWYRQSLGQGPEFLIYFQGTGAADDSGLPNDRFFAVRPEGSVSTLKIQRTERGDSAVYLCASSLNFHVTGELFFGEGSRLTVL.

The chain carries TRBV18 and TRBJ2-7; 13 positions agree with TRBD2. The length of the CDR3 is 15 residues. CDR1 and CDR2 (germline): KGHSH, LQKENI. V shed 4 bases and J 5 bases; nucleotides not matched to a gene: 5. CDR3: CASSLTSGGAHEQYF. CDR3 DNA sequence: TGTGCCAGCTCACTAACTAGCGGGGGGGCCCACGAGCAGTACTTC.

This chain connects TRBV7-2 to TRBJ2-3; tentative D call: TRBD2 (7 bases). The CDR3 is 14 residues long. Germline V gene lookup returns CDR1 SGHTA and CDR2 FQGNSA. V dropped 5 bases and J dropped 6 bases, with 15 bases sitting between them. The CDR3 region is CASSRGGGSDTQYF. The CDR3 region has the DNA TGTGCCAGCAGCAGGGGGGGCGGGTCTGATACGCAGTATTTT.

This chain links TRBV7-2 with TRBJ2-3; tentatively, D is TRBD1 or TRBD2 (6 bases each). V lost 3 bases, J lost 5 bases, and 18 bases lay in between. In germline, CDR1 is SGHTA, CDR2 FQGNSA. This CDR3 has 16 residues. This CDR3 is CASSFGGRGVGDTQYF. The CDR3 DNA reads as TGTGCCAGCAGCTTTGGGGGGCGCGGAGTGGGAGATACGCAGTATTTT.

This clonotype was seen more than once but under ten times. The chain links TRBV6-6 to TRBJ1-1; D remains ambiguous. V was cut by 2 bases and J by 7 bases, with 11 bases left in between. Germline V CDR1 and CDR2: MNHNY, SVGAGI (reference sequence). The CDR3 consists of 13 residues. The CDR3 is CASSYKYQVEAFF. CDR3 nucleotides: TGTGCCAGCAGTTACAAGTACCAGGTTGAAGCTTTCTTT.